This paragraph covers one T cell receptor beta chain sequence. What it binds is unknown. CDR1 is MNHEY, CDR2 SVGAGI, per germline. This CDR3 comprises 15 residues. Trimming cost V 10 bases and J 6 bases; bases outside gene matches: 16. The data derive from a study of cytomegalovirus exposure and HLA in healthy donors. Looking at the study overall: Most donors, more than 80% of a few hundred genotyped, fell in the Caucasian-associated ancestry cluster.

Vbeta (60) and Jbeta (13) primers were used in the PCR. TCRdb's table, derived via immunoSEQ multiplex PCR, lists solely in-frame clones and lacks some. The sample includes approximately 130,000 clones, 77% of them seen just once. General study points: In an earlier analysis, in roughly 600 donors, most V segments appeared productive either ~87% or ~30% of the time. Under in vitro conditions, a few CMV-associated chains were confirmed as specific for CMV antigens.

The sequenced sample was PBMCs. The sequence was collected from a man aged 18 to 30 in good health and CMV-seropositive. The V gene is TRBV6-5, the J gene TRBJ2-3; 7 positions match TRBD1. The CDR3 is CATSQGQHSGDTQYF. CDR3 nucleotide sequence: TGTGCCACCTCACAGGGGCAGCATTCGGGTGATACGCAGTATTTT.